The entry below describes one T cell receptor (beta chain). This sample stems from a study of CD8+ T cells in alopecia areata. Study in general: Affected scalp percentage set treated patients' severity scores.

cDNA reverse transcribed from extracted RNA served as the sequencing template. The method was immunoSEQ multiplex PCR; TCRdb's version includes in-frame clones alone and lacks a portion of them. Among about 220,000 clones listed, more than 45% were seen once. CDR3 length: 14 amino acids. V lost 1 base and J lost 14; bases outside the gene matches: 9. Germline V gives CDR1 GTSNPN, CDR2 SVGIG (reference sequence). The treatment is: oral pan-JAK inhibitor, 5-10 mg twice daily. Sequencing used CD4+ T cells sorted from blood, obtained at week 4, from a patient treated with tofacitinib. This TCR was sampled from a human donor with alopecia areata. The chain couples TRBV30 to TRBJ1-6; 9 bases map to TRBD1. The CDR3 is CAWSADRGRGSLHF. DNA for the CDR3: TGTGCCTGGAGTGCGGACAGGGGTAGAGGATCCCTCCACTTT.